This TCR beta chain was profiled in a study of OX40 agonist ivuxolimab in advanced cancers. Study at large: The dose of intravenous ivuxolimab that patients received every 2 weeks ranged from 0.01 to 10 mg/kg. Subjects had a mean age of about 65 years, with a range of roughly 20 to 79; less than 90% were male. Partial response was recorded in three patients: one hepatocellular carcinoma and two cutaneous melanoma cases.

The assay was immunoSEQ multiplex PCR, and TCRdb's table has in-frame clones only and misses some. This table holds 66,000 or so clones, around 84% found once. The sequence derives from an adult with an advanced solid tumor such as melanoma, head and neck, liver or kidney cancer. The sequences come from CD4+ or CD8+ T cells sorted from blood, collected in a trial of the OX40 agonist ivuxolimab.

The CDR3 loop is CASHDGGALNTEAFF. In DNA form, the CDR3 reads TGCGCAAGTCATGACGGTGGAGCCTTGAACACTGAAGCTTTCTTT. V and J are TRBV5-1 and TRBJ1-1; D unclear. Germline V gives CDR1 SGHRS, CDR2 YFSETQ. The CDR3 is 15 residues long.